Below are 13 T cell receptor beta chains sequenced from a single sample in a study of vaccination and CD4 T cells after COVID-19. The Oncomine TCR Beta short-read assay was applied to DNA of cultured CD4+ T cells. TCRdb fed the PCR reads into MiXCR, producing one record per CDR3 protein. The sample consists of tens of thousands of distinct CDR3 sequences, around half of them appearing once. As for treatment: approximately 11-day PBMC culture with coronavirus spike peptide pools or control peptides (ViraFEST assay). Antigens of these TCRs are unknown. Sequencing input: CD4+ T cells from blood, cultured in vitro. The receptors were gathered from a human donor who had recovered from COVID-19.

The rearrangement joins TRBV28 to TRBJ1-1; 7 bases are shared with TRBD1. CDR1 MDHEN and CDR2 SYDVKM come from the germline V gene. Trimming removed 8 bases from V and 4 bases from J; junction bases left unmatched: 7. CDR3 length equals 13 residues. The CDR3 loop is CASLHRGSTEAFF. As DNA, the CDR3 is TGTGCCAGCCTACACAGGGGTAGCACTGAAGCTTTCTTT.

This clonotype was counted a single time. As DNA, the CDR3 is TGTGCCAGCAGTGAAGCTAGGACAGGATCGACCTACGAGCAGTACTTC. The encoded protein is CASSEARTGSTYEQYF. The chain couples TRBV6-1 to TRBJ2-7; 7 bases are shared with TRBD1. This CDR3 comprises 16 residues. J lost 2 bases, V lost 0 bases, and 7 bases had no gene match. Germline V gene sequence: CDR1 MNHNS, CDR2 SASEGT.

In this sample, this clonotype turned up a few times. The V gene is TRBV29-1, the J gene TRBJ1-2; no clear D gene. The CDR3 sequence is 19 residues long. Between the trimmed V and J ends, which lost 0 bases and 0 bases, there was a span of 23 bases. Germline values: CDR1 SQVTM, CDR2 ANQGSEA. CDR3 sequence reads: CSVEEELPDRVTTNYGYTF. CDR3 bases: TGCAGCGTTGAAGAGGAGTTACCGGACCGCGTTACTACTAACTATGGCTACACCTTC.

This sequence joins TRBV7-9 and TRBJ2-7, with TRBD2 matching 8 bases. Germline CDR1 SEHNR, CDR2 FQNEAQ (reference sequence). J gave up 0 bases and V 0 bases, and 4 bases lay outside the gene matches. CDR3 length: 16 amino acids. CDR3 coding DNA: TGTGCCAGCAGCTTAGCTTCCGGGAGGGCCTCCTACGAGCAGTACTTC. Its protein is CASSLASGRASYEQYF.

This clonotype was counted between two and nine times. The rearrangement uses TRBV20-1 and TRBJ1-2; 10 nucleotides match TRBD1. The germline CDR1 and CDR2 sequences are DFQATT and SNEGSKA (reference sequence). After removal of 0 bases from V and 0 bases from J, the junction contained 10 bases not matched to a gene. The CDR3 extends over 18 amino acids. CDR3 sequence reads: CSARDLGTGERANYGYTF. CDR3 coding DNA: TGCAGTGCTAGAGATCTCGGGACAGGGGAGAGGGCTAACTATGGCTACACCTTC.

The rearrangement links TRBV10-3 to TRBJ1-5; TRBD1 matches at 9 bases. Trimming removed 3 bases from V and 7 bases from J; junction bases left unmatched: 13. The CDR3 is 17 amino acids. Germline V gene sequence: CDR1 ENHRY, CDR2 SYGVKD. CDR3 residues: CAISEGISGTGLQPQHF. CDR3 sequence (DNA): TGTGCCATCAGTGAAGGAATTTCTGGGACAGGGTTGCAGCCCCAGCATTTT.

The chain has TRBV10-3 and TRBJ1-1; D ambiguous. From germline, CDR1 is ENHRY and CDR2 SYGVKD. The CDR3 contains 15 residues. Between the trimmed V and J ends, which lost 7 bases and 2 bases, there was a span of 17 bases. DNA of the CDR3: TGTGCCATCACCTCGGGTGATACCCCTAACACTGAAGCTTTCTTT. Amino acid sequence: CAITSGDTPNTEAFF.

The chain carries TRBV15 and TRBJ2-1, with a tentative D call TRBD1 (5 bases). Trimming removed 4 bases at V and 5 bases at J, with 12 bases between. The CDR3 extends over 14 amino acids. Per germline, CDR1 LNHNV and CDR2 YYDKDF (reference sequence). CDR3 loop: CATSTGDRNNEQFF. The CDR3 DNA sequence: TGTGCCACCAGCACAGGAGACAGAAACAATGAGCAGTTCTTC.

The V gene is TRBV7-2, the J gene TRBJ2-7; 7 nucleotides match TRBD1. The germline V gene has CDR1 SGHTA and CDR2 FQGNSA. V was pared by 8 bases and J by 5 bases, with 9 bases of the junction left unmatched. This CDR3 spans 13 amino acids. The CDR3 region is CASRRQGNHEQYF. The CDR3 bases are TGTGCCAGCCGCCGACAGGGCAACCACGAGCAGTACTTC.

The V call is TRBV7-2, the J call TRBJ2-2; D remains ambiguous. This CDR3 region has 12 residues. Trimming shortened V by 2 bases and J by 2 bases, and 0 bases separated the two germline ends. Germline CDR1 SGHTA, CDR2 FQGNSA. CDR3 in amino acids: CASSLNTGELFF. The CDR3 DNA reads TGTGCCAGCAGCTTAAACACCGGGGAGCTGTTTTTT. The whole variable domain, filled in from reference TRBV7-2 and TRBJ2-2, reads GAGVSQSPSNKVTEKGKDVELRCDPISGHTALYWYRQSLGQGLEFLIYFQGNSAPDKSGLPSDRFSAERTGGSVSTLTIQRTQQEDSAVYLCASSLNTGELFFGEGSRLTVL.

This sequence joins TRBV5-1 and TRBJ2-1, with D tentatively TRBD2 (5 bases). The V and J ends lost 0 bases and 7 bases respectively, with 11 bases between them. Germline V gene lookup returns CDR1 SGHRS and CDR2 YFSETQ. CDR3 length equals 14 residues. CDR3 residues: CASSLELRRNEQFF. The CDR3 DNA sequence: TGCGCCAGCAGCTTGGAACTCAGGAGGAATGAGCAGTTCTTC.

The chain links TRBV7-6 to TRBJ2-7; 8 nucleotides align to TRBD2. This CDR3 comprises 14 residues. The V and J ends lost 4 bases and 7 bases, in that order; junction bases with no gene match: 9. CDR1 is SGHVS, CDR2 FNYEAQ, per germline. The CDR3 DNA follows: TGTGCCAGCAGCTCGGGGGGGGGCGCGGGAGAGCAGTACTTC. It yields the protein CASSSGGGAGEQYF.

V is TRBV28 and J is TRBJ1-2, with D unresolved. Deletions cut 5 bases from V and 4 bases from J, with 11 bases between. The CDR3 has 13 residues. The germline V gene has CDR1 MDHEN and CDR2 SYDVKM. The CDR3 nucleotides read TGTGCCAGCAGTCCACCCGAAGCCTATGGCTACACCTTC. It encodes CASSPPEAYGYTF.